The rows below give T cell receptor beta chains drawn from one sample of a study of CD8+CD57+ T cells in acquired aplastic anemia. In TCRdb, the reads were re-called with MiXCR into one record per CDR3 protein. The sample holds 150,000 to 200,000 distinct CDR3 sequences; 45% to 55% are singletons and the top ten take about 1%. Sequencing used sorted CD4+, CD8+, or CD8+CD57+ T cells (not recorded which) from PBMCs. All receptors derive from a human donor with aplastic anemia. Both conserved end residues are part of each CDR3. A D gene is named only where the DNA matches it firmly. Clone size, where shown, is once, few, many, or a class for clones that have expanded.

TGTGCCAGCAGCTTAGGTACGGCTGGAGACACCATATACTTT,CASSLGTAGDTIYF,TRBV7-8,NA,NA,TRBJ1-3
TGTGCCAGCAGCTTAGCGCGGGGGGGGAATTACGAGCAGTACTTC,CASSLARGGNYEQYF,TRBV7-2,NA,TRBD2,TRBJ2-7
TGTGCCACCAGCAGAGGGGGTACTAGGGAAGAGACCCAGTACTTC,CATSRGGTREETQYF,TRBV15,NA,NA,TRBJ2-5
TGTGCCAGTAGTTCTACAGGCACCGGGGAGCTGTTTTTT,CASSSTGTGELFF,TRBV19,few,NA,TRBJ2-2
TGTGCCAGCAGTTATACCGGCGGGGGGATCTACGAGCAGTACTTC,CASSYTGGGIYEQYF,TRBV6-2/TRBV6-3,many,TRBD2,TRBJ2-7
TGCAGTGCTAGGGGGGAGGGAGTCGACACTGAAGCTTTCTTT,CSARGEGVDTEAFF,TRBV20-1,NA,NA,TRBJ1-1
TGTGCCAGCAGCTCATACCTACAGGGGGCGAGCGGCCCCGGGGAGCTGTTTTTT,CASSSYLQGASGPGELFF,TRBV7-3,NA,TRBD1,TRBJ2-2
TGCGCCAGCAGCTCCGCGACAGGCACGAGGGGTGACAATGAGCAGTTCTTC,CASSSATGTRGDNEQFF,TRBV5-1,many,NA,TRBJ2-1
TGTGCCAGCCCCGCCGTCGAAAGACAGACGAATTCACCCCTCCACTTT,CASPAVERQTNSPLHF,TRBV6-1,NA,NA,TRBJ1-6
TGTGCCATCAGCGGGAGGGGAGCTGAAGCTTTCTTT,CAISGRGAEAFF,TRBV10-3,NA,NA,TRBJ1-1
TGTGCCAGCACCCCGCCGGGTGGGGAGACCCAGTACTTC,CASTPPGGETQYF,TRBV7-9,few,NA,TRBJ2-5
TGTGCCAGTAGTATCGAGGGCCGGGAACTCTACGAGCAGTACTTC,CASSIEGRELYEQYF,TRBV19,many,NA,TRBJ2-7
TGTGCCAGCAGTCGTAGCGGGGGGGAAGATACGCAGTATTTT,CASSRSGGEDTQYF,TRBV5-4,many,TRBD2,TRBJ2-3
TGCAGCGTTGCACCGGGAGTCAGCACAGATACGCAGTATTTT,CSVAPGVSTDTQYF,TRBV29-1,NA,NA,TRBJ2-3
TGTGCCAGTACCCACCGGGACAGGGGAAAACTGTTTTTT,CASTHRDRGKLFF,TRBV19,NA,TRBD1,TRBJ1-4
TGTGCCAGTAGGCCGCAACAGGGGTCGAACACTGAAGCTTTCTTT,CASRPQQGSNTEAFF,TRBV19,NA,TRBD1,TRBJ1-1
TGTGCCAGCAGGGGTATCAATGAGCAGTTCTTC,CASRGINEQFF,TRBV7-9,few,NA,TRBJ2-1
TGTGCCAGCAGCGACCCGCCGGGACAGGGAAGGACTGGGGCCAACGTCCTGACTTTC,CASSDPPGQGRTGANVLTF,TRBV9,NA,TRBD1,TRBJ2-6
TGTGCCAGCAGCTTAGCGGCCGGTTACGAACAGTACTTC,CASSLAAGYEQYF,TRBV7-6,NA,NA,TRBJ2-7
TGTGCCAGCAGTTTAATAGGGACTAGCGGGGGGATGTCCTACAATGAGCAGTTCTTC,CASSLIGTSGGMSYNEQFF,TRBV12-3/TRBV12-4,NA,TRBD2,TRBJ2-1
TGCAGCGTTGGTGGGGCTGGAGAAAAACTGTTTTTT,CSVGGAGEKLFF,TRBV29-1,NA,NA,TRBJ1-4
TGCAGCGTAGCTCAGGGGAAAAAACAAGAGACCCAGTACTTC,CSVAQGKKQETQYF,TRBV29-1,NA,NA,TRBJ2-5
TGTGCCAGCCGGGTATTGGATGAGCAGTTCTTC,CASRVLDEQFF,TRBV7-2,NA,NA,TRBJ2-1
TGCAGCGTCGCGACAGGGGGTTTCAATGAGCAGTTCTTC,CSVATGGFNEQFF,TRBV29-1,few,TRBD1,TRBJ2-1
TGTGCCAGCAGTGAAGCAGGGGCGCAGGGCTACACCTTC,CASSEAGAQGYTF,TRBV25-1,NA,NA,TRBJ1-2
TGTGCCAGCAGAGAGGGCGGAGTCTACGGCTACACCTTC,CASREGGVYGYTF,TRBV25-1,NA,NA,TRBJ1-2
TGTGCCAGCAACCGAGCGGATGGAAACACCATATATTTT,CASNRADGNTIYF,TRBV12-3/TRBV12-4,many,NA,TRBJ1-3
TGCGCCAGCAGCTTGGCGGGTGAGAATGAGCAGTTCTTC,CASSLAGENEQFF,TRBV5-1,many,NA,TRBJ2-1
TGTGCCAGCAGTGAACAGGGGTGGCGAAACACCATATATTTT,CASSEQGWRNTIYF,TRBV2,NA,NA,TRBJ1-3
TGTGCCATCAGCACGGGGACTAGCGGGGGTCGATACGAGCAGTACTTC,CAISTGTSGGRYEQYF,TRBV10-3,many,TRBD2,TRBJ2-7
TGTGCCAGTAGTAAGCGGGGGGCCTCCCAAGGGGAGACCCAGTACTTC,CASSKRGASQGETQYF,TRBV19,many,TRBD2,TRBJ2-5
TGTGCCACCAGTGATGACGGCGGTAACACTGAAGCTTTCTTT,CATSDDGGNTEAFF,TRBV24-1,NA,NA,TRBJ1-1
TGTGCCAGCAGCTTGGTGACAGGTGGAGAGACCCAGTACTTC,CASSLVTGGETQYF,TRBV5-4,many,NA,TRBJ2-5
TGCAGTGCTAGACATCTAGCGGGCCTAAGCTCCTACGAGCAGTACTTC,CSARHLAGLSSYEQYF,TRBV20-1,NA,TRBD2,TRBJ2-7
TGCGCCAGCAGCCGCCGGACCGGCGAGGACACTGAAGCTTTCTTT,CASSRRTGEDTEAFF,TRBV5-1,many,NA,TRBJ1-1
TGTGCCAGTAGTAGGGGACTAGCGGGGGGTCCGGTTGGGGAGCAGTTCTTC,CASSRGLAGGPVGEQFF,TRBV19,NA,TRBD2,TRBJ2-1
TGTGCCAGCACTGTGAGCGGGGGGGCCGGGGAGACCCAGTACTTC,CASTVSGGAGETQYF,TRBV7-2,NA,TRBD2,TRBJ2-5
TGTGCCAGCAAGACAGAGAACTATGGCTACACCTTC,CASKTENYGYTF,TRBV9,NA,NA,TRBJ1-2
TGTGCCATCAGTGGGACAGGGGGCGCGGGTCAGCCCCAGCATTTT,CAISGTGGAGQPQHF,TRBV10-3,NA,TRBD1,TRBJ1-5
TGCAGCGTACCCCCCCACAGGGTCGGCACAGATACGCAGTATTTT,CSVPPHRVGTDTQYF,TRBV29-1,NA,NA,TRBJ2-3
TGTGCCAGCAGCGTAACAGGGGCGGGTGGAAACACCATATATTTT,CASSVTGAGGNTIYF,TRBV9,many,TRBD1,TRBJ1-3
TGTGCCAGCACAGTGGATGGCAATCAGCCCCAGCATTTT,CASTVDGNQPQHF,TRBV2,many,NA,TRBJ1-5
TGCAGCGTCCAGTCAGGGGGTCCCCGCGAGCAGTACTTC,CSVQSGGPREQYF,TRBV29-1,few,TRBD1,TRBJ2-7
TGTGCCATCAGTGAAGGCCCCAAACCCAACTATGGCTACACCTTC,CAISEGPKPNYGYTF,TRBV10-3,NA,NA,TRBJ1-2
TGTGCCAGCACATCGGGAGGTGGCACAGATACGCAGTATTTT,CASTSGGGTDTQYF,TRBV7-9,many,TRBD2,TRBJ2-3
TGTGCCAGCAGTTTATCTTCGACTAGCGGGGGACCACTACGGAGCTATGATACGCAGTATTTT,CASSLSSTSGGPLRSYDTQYF,TRBV27,few,TRBD2,TRBJ2-3
TGCAGTGCTAGAGGACAGGACTCCTACGAGCAGTACTTC,CSARGQDSYEQYF,TRBV20-1,NA,NA,TRBJ2-7
TGTGCCAGCAGCCCCAGGGACAGGAAGTACGAGCAGTACTTC,CASSPRDRKYEQYF,TRBV13,once,TRBD1,TRBJ2-7
TGTGCCAGCAGCCTCCAGGGTTCAGGGGTGAGGTACTTC,CASSLQGSGVRYF,TRBV7-2,NA,NA,TRBJ2-7
TGTGCCAGCAGTGTCGACTGGGAAAGCCCCTACGAGCAGTACTTC,CASSVDWESPYEQYF,TRBV27,NA,NA,TRBJ2-7
TGTGCCAGCAGCCAAGAAAGCAGGGAGACTGAAGCCTTCTTT,CASSQESRETEAFF,TRBV4-2,NA,NA,TRBJ1-1
TGTGCCAGCAGCTTACGACCCAATTCAGGATTTTTCTCTGGAAACACCATATATTTT,CASSLRPNSGFFSGNTIYF,TRBV11-2,many,NA,TRBJ1-3
TGTGCCAGTAGTACGCCTAGCGGAGACACAGATACGCAGTATTTT,CASSTPSGDTDTQYF,TRBV19,NA,TRBD2,TRBJ2-3
TGTGCCACCCTGCGGACAGCGGACACTGAAGCTTTCTTT,CATLRTADTEAFF,TRBV2,NA,NA,TRBJ1-1
TGTGCCATCAGTGCGGGACTAGCGGGGGTGAACGAGCAGTACTTC,CAISAGLAGVNEQYF,TRBV10-3,NA,TRBD2,TRBJ2-7
TGTGCCAGCAGCGACCCCCCCACGCCCTCTGGAAACACCATATATTTT,CASSDPPTPSGNTIYF,TRBV7-3,many,NA,TRBJ1-3
TGCGCCAGCGGACCTTTAGGAGCGGGAGGGCTAAACGAGCAGTACTTC,CASGPLGAGGLNEQYF,TRBV10-2,few,TRBD2,TRBJ2-7
TGTGCCAGCAGCCCCAGCGGGGTGGGGGACTATGGCTACACCTTC,CASSPSGVGDYGYTF,TRBV7-9,many,NA,TRBJ1-2
TGTGCCAGCAGTTTCCTGACAGGGAGAGTTAGAGAGACCCAGTACTTC,CASSFLTGRVRETQYF,TRBV7-2,many,TRBD1,TRBJ2-5
TGTGCCAGCATCAGGGCCTATAATTCACCCCTCCACTTT,CASIRAYNSPLHF,TRBV7-9,NA,NA,TRBJ1-6